This record concerns one T cell receptor (beta chain) sequence. These data are taken from a study of blood T cell repertoires in COVID-19. Generated by immunoSEQ multiplex PCR, the TCRdb table keeps only in-frame clones and is missing some. The repertoire holds some 160,000 clones, with 85% to 90% as singletons. The CDR3 spans 15 residues. The ends lost 0 bases at V and 4 bases at J; junction bases unmatched: 0. Germline CDR1 reads LNHDA; CDR2 reads SQIVND (reference sequence). This chain connects TRBV19 to TRBJ1-5; 10 nucleotides line up with TRBD1. The TCR sequence derives from a woman aged 70-85 years with acute or convalescent COVID-19. Material: peripheral blood. The DNA of the CDR3 is TGTGCCAGTAGTATAGAGGACAGGGGGAATCAGCCCCAGCATTTT. Translation gives CASSIEDRGNQPQHF.